These 27 T cell receptor beta chains came from one sample sequenced in a study of memory CD8 T cells in hepatitis C reinfection. Time point described: late/post reinfection, 12 to 24 weeks after detection. No in vitro expansion preceded TCR sequencing of the sorted cells. Sequencing was performed with immunoSEQ multiplex PCR; in TCRdb, only in-frame clones are kept and a portion is missing. The table shows about 50,000 clones, with approximately 89% occurring only once. Sequenced sample: naive CD8+ T cells sorted from blood. Every receptor here comes from a man aged 18 to 29 with hepatitis C virus infection.

V gene TRBV7-9 combines with J gene TRBJ2-5, with D perhaps matching TRBD2 (5 bases). V was trimmed by 5 bases and J by 4 bases, leaving 8 bases between them. The CDR3 contains 12 residues. The germline gives CDR1 SEHNR, CDR2 FQNEAQ (reference sequence). The CDR3 bases are TGTGCCAGCAGCCAAGGAGGAGAGACCCAGTACTTC. Amino acid sequence: CASSQGGETQYF.

This clone was observed once. The chain carries TRBV11-2 and TRBJ2-2; D uncertain. The V and J ends lost 1 base and 4 bases respectively, with 10 bases between them. CDR1 is SGHAT and CDR2 is FQNNGV in the germline V gene. This CDR3 has 15 residues. The CDR3 nucleotides are TGTGCCAGCAGCTTAGTCGAGTCAGGCACCGGGGAGCTGTTTTTT. It yields the protein CASSLVESGTGELFF.

The chain carries TRBV13 and TRBJ2-7; 11 bases line up with TRBD2. This CDR3 region has 16 residues. The junction had 7 bases not matched to a gene; V was cut back by 3 bases and J by 3 bases. In germline, CDR1 is PRHDT, CDR2 FYEKMQ (reference sequence). The CDR3 loop is CASSFGLAGEIYEQYF. The CDR3 DNA follows: TGTGCCAGCAGCTTCGGACTAGCGGGCGAAATCTACGAGCAGTACTTC.

The rearrangement links TRBV27 to TRBJ1-2; 9 bases line up with TRBD1. J lost 5 bases, V lost 5 bases, and 3 bases had no gene match. The length of the CDR3 is 13 residues. Germline lookup yields CDR1 MNHEY and CDR2 SMNVEV (reference sequence). CDR3 sequence reads: CASSMTGGYGYTF. In DNA form, the CDR3 reads TGTGCCAGCAGTATGACAGGGGGGTATGGCTACACCTTC.

Written as DNA, the CDR3 is TGTGCCAGCAGCCCGACGTTGGGGCATCCTAAAAACATTCAGTACTTC. Its protein product is CASSPTLGHPKNIQYF. This chain connects TRBV11-2 to TRBJ2-4; the D gene is possibly TRBD1 (5 bases). V lost 5 bases to trimming and J lost 4 bases, with 18 bases between them. The length of the CDR3 is 16 residues. Germline loops: CDR1 SGHAT, CDR2 FQNNGV.

This clone turned up a few times. The chain has TRBV6-1 and TRBJ1-4; 8 nucleotides line up with TRBD1. Unmatched junction bases numbered 6, after V lost 2 bases and J lost 7 bases. This CDR3 is 15 amino acids long. The germline CDR1 and CDR2 sequences are MNHNS and SASEGT. This chain's CDR3 is CASSESGQEIEKLFF. The DNA for the CDR3 is TGTGCCAGCAGTGAATCGGGACAGGAAATTGAAAAACTGTTTTTT.

The chain uses TRBV29-1 and TRBJ1-1, with D tentatively TRBD1 (6 bases). The CDR3 is made up of 14 amino acids. Germline loops: CDR1 SQVTM, CDR2 ANQGSEA. The V end lost 6 bases, the J end lost 1 base, and 15 bases lay between the germline ends. CDR3 region: CSVYGGGRNTEAFF. CDR3 nucleotide sequence: TGCAGCGTCTATGGGGGCGGACGGAACACTGAAGCTTTCTTT. The full variable domain, with the rest looked up from reference TRBV29-1 and TRBJ1-1, is SAVISQKPSRDICQRGTSLTIQCQVDSQVTMMFWYRQQPGQSLTLIATANQGSEATYESGFVIDKFPISRPNLTFSTLTVSNMSPEDSSIYLCSVYGGGRNTEAFFGQGTRLTVV.

This chain joins TRBV27 and TRBJ1-6; the match to TRBD1 covers 9 bases. CDR3 length equals 16 residues. CDR1 MNHEY and CDR2 SMNVEV come from the germline V gene (reference sequence). V was clipped by 3 bases and J by 4 bases; unmatched bases: 4. The CDR3 sequence: CASSFSGQGYNSPLHF. The CDR3 DNA reads as TGTGCCAGCAGTTTTTCTGGACAGGGGTATAATTCACCCCTCCACTTT.

V gene TRBV7-9 combines with J gene TRBJ2-3; possibly TRBD2 for D (5 bases). Per the germline V gene, CDR1 is SEHNR and CDR2 is FQNEAQ (reference sequence). Trimming cost V 2 bases and J 0 bases, with 21 bases left between them. This CDR3 comprises 19 residues. The CDR3, as DNA: TGTGCCAGCAGCTTATTCCTCACTCGGGGTCCTAGTAGCACAGATACGCAGTATTTT. Protein: CASSLFLTRGPSSTDTQYF. Based on the CDR3 plus reference TRBV7-9 and TRBJ2-3, the full variable domain is DTGVSQNPRHKITKRGQNVTFRCDPISEHNRLYWYRQTLGQGPEFLTYFQNEAQLEKSRLLSDRFSAERPKGSFSTLEIQRTEQGDSAMYLCASSLFLTRGPSSTDTQYFGPGTRLTVL.

In this sample, this clone turned up once. The chain links TRBV4-1 to TRBJ1-6, with D tentatively TRBD1 (6 bases). Germline values: CDR1 MGHRA, CDR2 YSYEKL. V was pared by 6 bases and J by 7 bases, with 13 bases between. The CDR3 totals 14 residues. In DNA form, the CDR3 reads TGCGCCAGCAGGGAACAGGGTCTAAATTCACCCCTCCACTTT. It translates to CASREQGLNSPLHF.

V usage is TRBV27 and J usage is TRBJ2-7; D ambiguous. CDR3 size: 13 residues. Trimming stripped 0 bases from V and 4 bases from J, with 7 bases between. Looked up from germline, CDR1 is MNHEY and CDR2 is SMNVEV (reference sequence). CDR3 sequence: CASSLSSAYEQYF. CDR3 DNA: TGTGCCAGCAGTTTATCGTCAGCGTACGAGCAGTACTTC.

This clone was seen once. The chain links TRBV19 to TRBJ1-5; D not resolved. This CDR3 has 15 residues. Germline CDR1 LNHDA, CDR2 SQIVND (reference sequence). V lost 1 base to trimming and J lost 0 bases, with 7 bases between them. CDR3 coding DNA: TGTGCCAGTAGTATAGCCGGTTATAGCAATCAGCCCCAGCATTTT. It encodes CASSIAGYSNQPQHF. Combining the CDR3 with reference TRBV19 and TRBJ1-5 gives the whole variable domain DGGITQSPKYLFRKEGQNVTLSCEQNLNHDAMYWYRQDPGQGLRLIYYSQIVNDFQKGDIAEGYSVSREKKESFPLTVTSAQKNPTAFYLCASSIAGYSNQPQHFGDGTRLSIL.

Only a few counts were recorded for this clone. The sample has other DNA sequences that encode this CDR3 too. This chain links TRBV6-5 with TRBJ1-1; 7 nucleotides agree with TRBD1. Germline lookup yields CDR1 MNHEY and CDR2 SVGAGI. J gave up 1 base and V 0 bases, and 2 bases lay outside the gene matches. The CDR3 extends over 15 amino acids. The CDR3 reads CASSYSAGGNTEAFF. The CDR3 DNA follows: TGTGCCAGCAGTTACTCGGCAGGGGGGAACACTGAAGCTTTCTTT.

This rearrangement joins TRBV7-9 to TRBJ1-2; D unclear. Germline V lookup: CDR1 SEHNR, CDR2 FQNEAQ (reference sequence). Trimming cost V 1 base and J 4 bases, with 4 bases left between them. The CDR3 has 12 residues. The DNA for the CDR3 is TGTGCCAGCAGCTTAGGCGCCTATGGCTACACCTTC. It is translated as CASSLGAYGYTF.

V is TRBV11-1 and J is TRBJ2-7; no definite D call. Germline lookup yields CDR1 SGHAT and CDR2 FQDESV (reference sequence). This CDR3 spans 13 amino acids. V shed 4 bases and J shed 0 bases, with 7 bases lying between them. The CDR3: CASSSPSSYEQYF. CDR3 DNA: TGTGCCAGCAGCTCCCCCAGCTCCTACGAGCAGTACTTC.

The CDR3 loop is CASSIGGPYNEQFF. CDR3 bases: TGTGCCAGTAGTATTGGAGGGCCCTACAATGAGCAGTTCTTC. This chain uses TRBV19 with TRBJ2-1, with D possibly matching TRBD2 (6 bases). The CDR3 has 14 residues. Deletions cut 3 bases from V and 2 bases from J, with 8 bases between. Germline V gene lookup returns CDR1 LNHDA and CDR2 SQIVND (reference sequence). Drawing the rest from reference TRBV19 and TRBJ2-1, the complete variable domain is DGGITQSPKYLFRKEGQNVTLSCEQNLNHDAMYWYRQDPGQGLRLIYYSQIVNDFQKGDIAEGYSVSREKKESFPLTVTSAQKNPTAFYLCASSIGGPYNEQFFGPGTRLTVL.

V gene TRBV7-6 combines with J gene TRBJ2-5, with TRBD2 identical over 7 bases. With V trimmed by 0 bases and J by 5 bases, 6 bases remained unmatched. CDR1 and CDR2 from the germline V gene are SGHVS and FNYEAQ. The CDR3 covers 15 residues. The CDR3 region is CASSLAAGLGETQYF. CDR3 sequence (DNA): TGTGCCAGCAGCTTAGCAGCGGGGTTGGGTGAGACCCAGTACTTC.

The chain uses TRBV29-1 and TRBJ2-1; D might be TRBD2 (5 bases). Germline CDR1 is SQVTM and CDR2 is ANQGSEA. V lost 0 bases to trimming and J lost 6 bases, with 15 bases between them. The CDR3 has 15 amino acids. The CDR3 region has the DNA TGCAGCGTTGAAGATCGGGGTCAAGGAAGCAATGAGCAGTTCTTC. Encoded protein: CSVEDRGQGSNEQFF.

The J gene is TRBJ2-1, the V gene TRBV2; a weak D match, TRBD1 (6 bases). Deletions cut 4 bases from V and 12 bases from J, with 10 bases between. Germline loops: CDR1 SNHLY, CDR2 FYNNEI. This CDR3 spans 11 amino acids. The CDR3 region is CASSAPRGQFF. The CDR3 nucleotides read TGTGCCAGCAGTGCGCCCAGGGGGCAGTTCTTC.

CDR3 sequence: CASSLFGAGQPQHF. The DNA of the CDR3 is TGTGCCAGCAGCTTGTTTGGGGCCGGGCAGCCCCAGCATTTT. The rearrangement joins TRBV5-4 to TRBJ1-5, with a weak D call TRBD1 (5 bases). Germline V gene data show CDR1 as SGHNT and CDR2 as YYREEE (reference sequence). Trimming stripped 1 base from V and 7 bases from J, with 12 bases between. This CDR3 has 14 amino acids.

The CDR3 nucleotides are TGTGCCAGCAGTTACAGGGTGAGCAATCAGCCCCAGCATTTT. Translating it yields CASSYRVSNQPQHF. The rearrangement joins TRBV28 to TRBJ1-5, with D possibly matching TRBD1 (6 bases). The V gene lost 4 bases and the J gene lost 1 base, with 8 bases spanning the gap. Per germline, CDR1 MDHEN and CDR2 SYDVKM. This CDR3 spans 14 amino acids.

There are a few counts of this clone. The chain has TRBV10-3 and TRBJ2-2; D perhaps matches TRBD1 (6 bases). V gave up 6 bases and J gave up 6 bases, with 11 bases separating them. This CDR3 spans 13 amino acids. The germline gives CDR1 ENHRY, CDR2 SYGVKD. CDR3 nucleotides: TGTGCCATCAGCCAACCAGGGGCCGGGGAGCTGTTTTTT. Translation gives CAISQPGAGELFF.

The V call is TRBV5-1, the J call TRBJ2-7; D gene ambiguous. Trimming pared 0 bases from V and 2 bases from J, leaving 6 bases between. Germline loops: CDR1 SGHRS, CDR2 YFSETQ. The CDR3 sequence is 13 residues long. Here the CDR3 reads CASSLAQTYEQYF. The DNA for the CDR3 is TGCGCCAGCAGCTTGGCACAGACCTACGAGCAGTACTTC.

The chain couples TRBV27 to TRBJ1-1, with D perhaps matching TRBD1 (5 bases). V was clipped by 2 bases and J by 6 bases, with 13 bases between them. Germline CDR1 MNHEY, CDR2 SMNVEV (reference sequence). CDR3 length: 14 amino acids. Here the CDR3 reads CASSLQRGYAEAFF. CDR3 bases: TGTGCCAGCAGTTTACAGCGGGGCTACGCTGAAGCTTTCTTT.

Of note for this clone: At one end, the junction sequence differs from germline, possibly due to a read error. J is TRBJ2-1 and V is TRBV6-6, with 7 bases lining up with TRBD2. The CDR3 spans 15 residues. Germline values: CDR1 MNHNY, CDR2 SVGAGI (reference sequence). CDR3 DNA: TGTGCCAGCAGGTACTCGGCTAGCGGCTACAATGAGCAGTTCTTC. Its protein product is CASRYSASGYNEQFF.

The rearrangement links TRBV13 to TRBJ1-2; TRBD1 aligns across 9 bases. CDR1 PRHDT and CDR2 FYEKMQ come from the germline V gene (reference sequence). The CDR3 consists of 14 residues. J lost 5 bases, V lost 4 bases, and 5 bases had no gene match. CDR3 nucleotides: TGTGCCAGCAGCTCCGGGGGACAGGGTTATGGCTACACCTTC. Translated, it gives CASSSGGQGYGYTF.

The CDR3 nucleotides are TGTGCCAGCAGCTTGGAGGTCAGGGGGGTAAGGGATACGCAGTATTTT. Its protein product is CASSLEVRGVRDTQYF. This chain uses TRBV5-6 with TRBJ2-3; TRBD1 is a possible D gene (7 bases). Per germline, CDR1 SGHDT and CDR2 YYEEEE. The CDR3 loop spans 16 amino acids. V gave up 0 bases and J gave up 6 bases, with 17 bases separating them.